This is a list of T cell receptor beta chains from one sample in a study of T cells in Graves' hyperthyroidism and ophthalmopathy. TCRdb called the multiplex PCR reads again in MiXCR, with one record for every CDR3 protein. The sample contains under 450,000 distinct CDR3 sequences, 15% to 19% of which appear only once. Sequenced input: blood. These receptors were taken from a young woman with Graves' hyperthyroidism. The conserved cysteine and the conserved F or W are not part of the CDR3 here. Each record gives: V gene, CDR3 protein.

TRBV12-3/TRBV12-4 | ASTIRDRVNSPLH
TRBV4-1 | ASSQVGTASGPQH
TRBV11-3 | ASSYSAATGELF
TRBV7-9 | ASSLDGRDQETQY
TRBV7-9 | ASSLLSSGNTIY
TRBV19 | ASSIEQGSGYT
TRBV20-1 | SAQHSNQPQH
TRBV12-3/TRBV12-4 | ASRSNTDTQY
TRBV3-1 | ASSHTPGAGEYFYEQY
TRBV28 | ASFSGGRSGNQPQH
TRBV9 | ASQGGIGRTGELF
TRBV10-1 | ASSDQAVREGLNEQF
TRBV5-1 | ASSLGTVNSNQPQH
TRBV20-1 | SAPSGGTDQPQH
TRBV19 | ASSPLVEPWGVELF
TRBV2 | ASSDGGGAARDGTEAF
TRBV6-5 | ASSYGGTAYEQY
TRBV12-3/TRBV12-4 | ASSLSRRGGYT
TRBV9 | ASSYSSDGGQPQH
TRBV12-5 | ASGSDRVGQPQH
TRBV5-1 | ASSSGWGTNEKLF
TRBV29-1 | SVETGDTSYEQY
TRBV5-1 | ASSQTVGEKLF
TRBV2 | ASNRRGEETQY
TRBV19 | ASSNVLGTGELF
TRBV18 | ASSPGVVEPQH
TRBV7-9 | ASSYFGGNTEAF
TRBV19 | ASSYLYAAQGGNTIY
TRBV25-1 | ASSEYRTGYEQY
TRBV18 | ASSPGTSGSKHEQL
TRBV3-1 | ASSQDMGVDNYGYT
TRBV20-1 | SAIPPGPGEQY
TRBV7-9 | ASSTEAAYGYT
TRBV27 | ASSLSWEDTQY
TRBV7-9 | ASSSDRDSEKLF
TRBV7-8 | ASSLNDRGFRNTIY
TRBV28 | ASTPSRGVAEAF
TRBV6-1 | ASTKSGGTDSYEQY
TRBV5-1 | ASSLGTAYYYGYT
TRBV11-2 | ASSSTPTGLNTEAF
TRBV19 | ASSTPGQYHSGANVLT
TRBV27 | ASSLGDFAEQY
TRBV9 | ASSGPKLAGGLQF
TRBV12-3/TRBV12-4 | ASSLPRTELSGANVLT
TRBV6-1 | ASSSPGQRPNYGYT
TRBV5-1 | ASSLAASGRIPYNEQF
TRBV30 | AWSRGAGGYNEQF
TRBV6-2/TRBV6-3 | ASRSMSRAGAGGTQY
TRBV24-1 | ATSDSRTEAGYT
TRBV30 | AWSVPGISGVTDTQY
TRBV28 | ASSTHDNYGYT
TRBV27 | ASSNRGINYGYT
TRBV7-8 | ASSLGVGPSNEQF
TRBV7-9 | ASSWGLGQDEQY